This T cell receptor (beta chain) was captured by sequencing in a study of neoadjuvant anti-PD-1 for oral cavity cancer. General study findings and limits: PBMC Gini-index clonality exceeded responders' in non-responders post-nivolumab.

As regards this clone: Its cognate antigen is unknown.

These newly diagnosed stage II-IVA oral cavity squamous cell carcinoma patients had no prior systemic or radiation treatment. TCRdb's copy holds only in-frame clones and misses some; the assay was immunoSEQ multiplex PCR. In the table there are about 81,000 clones, approximately 80% of which are singletons. The CDR3 is made up of 16 amino acids. Germline assignment: CDR1 MDHEN and CDR2 SYDVKM. V lost 4 bases, J lost 7 bases, and 9 bases stayed unmatched. The source material was PBMCs, sampled before nivolumab (anti-PD-1) treatment. The receptor was derived from a person aged 40 to 85 with oral cavity squamous cell carcinoma. The V and J genes are TRBV28 and TRBJ2-2; 10 bases map to TRBD1. The CDR3 DNA sequence: TGTGCCAGCAGTTCGCGGGGACAGGGGTACGGCGGGGAGCTGTTTTTT. Amino acid sequence: CASSSRGQGYGGELFF.